One and the same sample provided the 5 T cell receptor beta chains below, sequenced in a study of neoadjuvant anti-PD-1 for oral cavity cancer. Some clones are missing from TCRdb's copy, which holds only in-frame ones; the method was immunoSEQ multiplex PCR. In the table there are some 22,000 clones, roughly 29% of which are singletons. Time point reported: after neoadjuvant nivolumab, at surgical resection. The sequencing here drew on tumor tissue, taken after nivolumab (anti-PD-1) treatment. These receptors originate from a person between 35 and 79 years old with oral cavity squamous cell carcinoma.

The chain has TRBV7-9 and TRBJ2-1, with 10 positions matching TRBD2. The germline gives CDR1 SEHNR, CDR2 FQNEAQ (reference sequence). This CDR3 is built from 13 residues. The V and J ends lost 3 bases and 9 bases, in that order; junction bases with no gene match: 2. The CDR3 DNA sequence: TGTGCCAGCAGCTTGACTAGCGGGCTTGAGCAGTTCTTC. Its protein is CASSLTSGLEQFF.

This clone was seen only a few times. The rearrangement uses TRBV5-1 and TRBJ2-7; 8 positions agree with TRBD1. The CDR3 length is 13 residues. From germline, CDR1 is SGHRS and CDR2 YFSETQ. The J segment lost 0 bases and the V segment lost 7 bases, leaving 3 bases of the junction unmatched. CDR3 in amino acids: CASRTGISYEQYF. The CDR3 DNA follows: TGCGCCAGCCGGACAGGGATCTCCTACGAGCAGTACTTC.

This chain joins TRBV10-1 and TRBJ2-2; no clear D. The CDR3 is made up of 11 amino acids. Trimming cost V 11 bases and J 4 bases, with 8 bases left between them. Per germline, CDR1 WNHNN and CDR2 SYGVQD (reference sequence). The CDR3 DNA follows: TGCGCCTTCGACCGCACCGGGGAGCTGTTTTTT. It is translated as CAFDRTGELFF.

V is TRBV11-2 and J is TRBJ2-5, with D uncertain. CDR1 and CDR2 from the germline V gene are SGHAT and FQNNGV. V was cut by 0 bases and J by 5 bases, with 10 bases left in between. The CDR3 covers 14 residues. CDR3 nucleotide sequence: TGTGCCAGCAGCTTAGAGTCCCATTCTGAGACCCAGTACTTC. Residues: CASSLESHSETQYF.

The CDR3 is CASSQYRTGSGYEQYF. The CDR3 DNA reads TGTGCCAGCAGCCAATACAGGACGGGAAGCGGGTACGAGCAGTACTTC. The chain uses TRBV7-2 and TRBJ2-7, with D perhaps TRBD2 (6 bases). The CDR3 totals 16 residues. The V end lost 5 bases, the J end lost 4 bases, and 21 bases lay between the germline ends. CDR1 and CDR2 from the germline V gene are SGHTA and FQGNSA.